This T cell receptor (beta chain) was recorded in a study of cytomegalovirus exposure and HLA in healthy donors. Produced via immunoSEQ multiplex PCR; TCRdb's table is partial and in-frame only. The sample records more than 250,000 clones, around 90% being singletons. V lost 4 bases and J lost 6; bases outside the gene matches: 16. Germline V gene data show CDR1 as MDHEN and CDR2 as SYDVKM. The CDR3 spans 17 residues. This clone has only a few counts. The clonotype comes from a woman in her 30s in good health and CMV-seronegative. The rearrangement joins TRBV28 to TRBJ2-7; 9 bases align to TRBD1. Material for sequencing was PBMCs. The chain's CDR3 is CASSSTSQGALLFEQYF. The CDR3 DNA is TGTGCCAGCAGTTCAACGTCACAGGGGGCGCTTCTTTTCGAGCAGTACTTC.